This T cell receptor (beta chain) was retrieved from a study of CD8+ T cells in alopecia areata. Whole-study context: The drug, oral tofacitinib, was given to treated patients at 5 to 10 mg twice daily. Study-level results: Scalp sample data also include resident alphabeta T cells from normal skin. Mice showed clearer TCR sharing than patients did, a gap that was possibly HLA-related.

As to treatment: oral pan-JAK inhibitor, 5-10 mg twice daily. RNA was extracted and reverse transcribed into cDNA as the sequencing template. TCRdb keeps only in-frame clones here, not all; method: immunoSEQ multiplex PCR. The sample holds about 200,000 clones; 55% to 75% are singletons and the top ten take roughly 5.8%. A note on this clone: Its target is unknown.

V was clipped by 3 bases and J by 4 bases; unmatched bases: 3. Per the germline V gene, CDR1 is SGDLS and CDR2 is YYNGEE. The CDR3 has 14 amino acids. Sequenced here: CD4+ T cells sorted from blood, sampled at week 24, from a patient treated with tofacitinib. V and J are TRBV9 and TRBJ2-7; 11 positions agree with TRBD2. This TCR was recovered from a human donor with alopecia areata. The CDR3 is CASSEGLADYEQYF. As DNA, the CDR3 is TGTGCCAGCAGCGAGGGACTAGCGGATTACGAGCAGTACTTC.